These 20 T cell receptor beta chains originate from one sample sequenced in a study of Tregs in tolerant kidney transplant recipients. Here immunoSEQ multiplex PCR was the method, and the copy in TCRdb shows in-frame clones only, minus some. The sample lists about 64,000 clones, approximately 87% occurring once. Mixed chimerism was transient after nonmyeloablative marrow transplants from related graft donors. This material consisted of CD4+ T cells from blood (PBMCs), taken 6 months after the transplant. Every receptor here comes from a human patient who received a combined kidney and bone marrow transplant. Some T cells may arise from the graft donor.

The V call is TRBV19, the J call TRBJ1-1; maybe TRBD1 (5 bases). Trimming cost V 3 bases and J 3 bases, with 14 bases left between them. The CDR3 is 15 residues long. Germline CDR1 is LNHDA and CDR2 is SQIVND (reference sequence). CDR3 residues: CASSIGGVRDTEAFF. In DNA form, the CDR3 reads TGTGCCAGTAGTATTGGAGGGGTTAGGGACACTGAAGCTTTCTTT. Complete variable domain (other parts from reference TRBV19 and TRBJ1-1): DGGITQSPKYLFRKEGQNVTLSCEQNLNHDAMYWYRQDPGQGLRLIYYSQIVNDFQKGDIAEGYSVSREKKESFPLTVTSAQKNPTAFYLCASSIGGVRDTEAFFGQGTRLTVV.

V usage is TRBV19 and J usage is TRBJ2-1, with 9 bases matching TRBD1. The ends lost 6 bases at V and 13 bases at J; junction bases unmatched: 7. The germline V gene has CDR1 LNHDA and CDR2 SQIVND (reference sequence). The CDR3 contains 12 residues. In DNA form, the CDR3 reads TGTGCCAGTAGAACGTGGACAGGGGACCAGTTCTTC. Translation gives CASRTWTGDQFF.

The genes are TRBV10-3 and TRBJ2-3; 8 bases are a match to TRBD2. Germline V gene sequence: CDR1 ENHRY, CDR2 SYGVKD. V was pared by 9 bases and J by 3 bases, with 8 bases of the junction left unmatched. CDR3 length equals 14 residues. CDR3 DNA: TGTGCCATGAACAGCGGGAGATATACAGATACGCAGTATTTT. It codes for CAMNSGRYTDTQYF.

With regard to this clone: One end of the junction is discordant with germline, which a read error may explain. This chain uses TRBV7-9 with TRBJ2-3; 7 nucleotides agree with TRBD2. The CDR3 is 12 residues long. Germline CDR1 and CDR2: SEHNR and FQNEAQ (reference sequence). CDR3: CASSLGGISEAF. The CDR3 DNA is TGTGCCAGCAGCCTCGGGGGGATAAGCGAAGCTTTT.

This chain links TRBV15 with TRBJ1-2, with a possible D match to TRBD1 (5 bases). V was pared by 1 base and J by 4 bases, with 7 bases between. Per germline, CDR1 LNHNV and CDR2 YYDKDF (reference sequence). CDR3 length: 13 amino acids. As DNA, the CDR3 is TGTGCCACCAGCAGAGTTGGGGCCTATGGCTACACCTTC. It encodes CATSRVGAYGYTF.

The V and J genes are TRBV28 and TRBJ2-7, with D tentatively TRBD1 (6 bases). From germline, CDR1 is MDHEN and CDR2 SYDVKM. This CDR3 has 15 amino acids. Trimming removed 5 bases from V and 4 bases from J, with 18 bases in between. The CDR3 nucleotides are TGTGCCAGCAGTCACGAACCAGGCAGGGGTTACGAGCAGTACTTC. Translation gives CASSHEPGRGYEQYF.

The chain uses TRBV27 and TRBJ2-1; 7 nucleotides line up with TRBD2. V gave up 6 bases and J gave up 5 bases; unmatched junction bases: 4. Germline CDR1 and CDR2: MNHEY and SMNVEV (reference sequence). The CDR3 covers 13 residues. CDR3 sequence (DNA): TGTGCCAGCAGGGCTAGCGGAAACAATGAGCAGTTCTTC. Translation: CASRASGNNEQFF.

CDR3 sequence reads: CASSPPGLSSTDTQYF. The CDR3 DNA is TGTGCCAGTAGTCCCCCCGGGTTGAGCAGCACAGATACGCAGTATTTT. This chain connects TRBV19 to TRBJ2-3; the D is unclear. Germline V CDR1 and CDR2: LNHDA, SQIVND (reference sequence). Trimming pared 5 bases from V and 0 bases from J, leaving 15 bases between. The CDR3 covers 16 residues.

CDR3 in amino acids: CASTHGAYTGELFF. CDR3 DNA: TGTGCCAGCACCCATGGGGCGTACACCGGGGAGCTGTTTTTT. J is TRBJ2-2 and V is TRBV27; weak D call: TRBD1 (5 bases). The CDR3 covers 14 residues. The germline V and J ends were trimmed by 7 bases and 3 bases, with 12 bases remaining between them. Germline V gene sequence: CDR1 MNHEY, CDR2 SMNVEV (reference sequence).

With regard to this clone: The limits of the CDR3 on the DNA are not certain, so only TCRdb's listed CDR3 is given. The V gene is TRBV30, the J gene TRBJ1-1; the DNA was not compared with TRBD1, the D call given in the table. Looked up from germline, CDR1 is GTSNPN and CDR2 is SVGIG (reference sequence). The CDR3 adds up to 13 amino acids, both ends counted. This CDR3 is CAWSVGQGSKPFF.

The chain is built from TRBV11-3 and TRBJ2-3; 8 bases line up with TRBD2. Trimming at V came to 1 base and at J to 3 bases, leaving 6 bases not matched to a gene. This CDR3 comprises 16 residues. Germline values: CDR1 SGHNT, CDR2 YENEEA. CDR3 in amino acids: CASSLVGGRITDTQYF. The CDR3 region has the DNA TGTGCCAGCAGCTTAGTTGGCGGGAGGATAACAGATACGCAGTATTTT.

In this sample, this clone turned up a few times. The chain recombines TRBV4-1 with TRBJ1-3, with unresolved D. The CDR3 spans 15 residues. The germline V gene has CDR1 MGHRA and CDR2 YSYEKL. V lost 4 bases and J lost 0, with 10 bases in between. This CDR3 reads CASSPRGFSGNTIYF. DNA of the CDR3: TGCGCCAGCAGCCCTAGAGGGTTCTCTGGAAACACCATATATTTT.

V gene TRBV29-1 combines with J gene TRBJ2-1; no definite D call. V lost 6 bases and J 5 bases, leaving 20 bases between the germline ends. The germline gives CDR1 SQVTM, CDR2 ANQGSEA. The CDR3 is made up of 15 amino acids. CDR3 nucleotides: TGCAGCGTCGAAATTGTGGCGGCCTACGACAATGAGCAGTTCTTC. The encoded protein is CSVEIVAAYDNEQFF.

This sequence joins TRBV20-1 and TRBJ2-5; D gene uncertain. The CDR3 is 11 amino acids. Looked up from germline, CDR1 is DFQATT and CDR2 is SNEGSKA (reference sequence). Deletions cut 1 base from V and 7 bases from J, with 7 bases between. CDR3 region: CSARAPVTQYF. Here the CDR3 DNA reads TGCAGTGCTAGAGCTCCGGTGACCCAGTACTTC.

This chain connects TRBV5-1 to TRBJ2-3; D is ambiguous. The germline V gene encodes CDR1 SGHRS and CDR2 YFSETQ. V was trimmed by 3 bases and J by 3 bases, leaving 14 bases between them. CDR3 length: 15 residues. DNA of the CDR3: TGCGCCAGCAGCTGGTTAGGCCCGGGTACAGATACGCAGTATTTT. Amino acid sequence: CASSWLGPGTDTQYF.

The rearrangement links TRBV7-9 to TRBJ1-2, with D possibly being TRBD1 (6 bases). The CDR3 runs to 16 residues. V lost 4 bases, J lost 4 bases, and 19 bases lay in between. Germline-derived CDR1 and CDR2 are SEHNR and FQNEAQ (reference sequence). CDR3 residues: CASSYTGEIGGYGYTF. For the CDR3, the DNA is TGTGCCAGCAGCTACACCGGGGAGATAGGGGGCTATGGCTACACCTTC.

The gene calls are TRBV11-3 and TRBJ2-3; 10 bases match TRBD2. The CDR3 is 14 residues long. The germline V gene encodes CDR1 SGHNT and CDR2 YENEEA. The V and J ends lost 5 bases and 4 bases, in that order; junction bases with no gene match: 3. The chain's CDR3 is CASSQGLAADTQYF. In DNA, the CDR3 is TGTGCCAGCAGCCAAGGACTAGCGGCAGATACGCAGTATTTT.

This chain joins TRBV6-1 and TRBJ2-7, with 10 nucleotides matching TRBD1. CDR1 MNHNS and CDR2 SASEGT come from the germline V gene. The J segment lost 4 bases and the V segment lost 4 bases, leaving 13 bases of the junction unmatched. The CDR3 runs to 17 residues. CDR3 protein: CASSVGPNPGQGYEQYF. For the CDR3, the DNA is TGTGCCAGCAGTGTCGGACCCAACCCGGGACAGGGGTACGAGCAGTACTTC.

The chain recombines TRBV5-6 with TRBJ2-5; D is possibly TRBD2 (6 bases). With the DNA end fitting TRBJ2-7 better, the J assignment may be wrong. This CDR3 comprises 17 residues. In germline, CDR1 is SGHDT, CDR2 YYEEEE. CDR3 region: CASSLGGDSRPGYEQYF. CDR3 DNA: TGTGCCAGCAGCTTGGGTGGGGACTCCCGCCCAGGCTACGAGCAGTACTTC.

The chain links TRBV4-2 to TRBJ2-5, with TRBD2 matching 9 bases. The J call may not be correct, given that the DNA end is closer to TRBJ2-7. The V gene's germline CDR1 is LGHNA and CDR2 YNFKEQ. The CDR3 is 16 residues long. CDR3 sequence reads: CASSPLAGLASYEQYF. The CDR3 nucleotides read TGTGCCAGCAGCCCTCTAGCGGGGCTTGCTTCCTACGAGCAGTACTTC.